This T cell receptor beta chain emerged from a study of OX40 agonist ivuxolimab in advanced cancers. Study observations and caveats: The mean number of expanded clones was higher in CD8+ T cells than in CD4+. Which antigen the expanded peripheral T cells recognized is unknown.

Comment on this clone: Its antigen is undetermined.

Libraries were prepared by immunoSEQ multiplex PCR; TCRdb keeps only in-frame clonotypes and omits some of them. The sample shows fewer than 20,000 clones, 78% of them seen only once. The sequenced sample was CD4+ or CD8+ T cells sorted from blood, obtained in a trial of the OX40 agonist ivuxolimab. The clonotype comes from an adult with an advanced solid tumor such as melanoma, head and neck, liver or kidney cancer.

The CDR3 DNA sequence: TGTGCCAGCAGTTTGGAGGGTTGGAGCAATCAGCCCCAGCATTTT. Its translation is CASSLEGWSNQPQHF. The chain couples TRBV28 to TRBJ1-5; D ambiguous. In germline, CDR1 is MDHEN, CDR2 SYDVKM. The CDR3 is 15 residues long. V lost 3 bases and J lost 1, with 10 bases in between.